What follows are 29 T cell receptor beta chains derived from one specimen sequenced in a study of T cell responses to AZD1222 COVID-19 vaccine. The assay was immunoSEQ multiplex PCR, and TCRdb's table has in-frame clones only and misses some. The repertoire holds some 130,000 clones, with 80% to 95% as singletons. Specimen: peripheral blood, collected on day 0 of AZD1222 vaccination. The origin of the receptors is an adult in good health.

J is TRBJ2-2 and V is TRBV4-1; the D call may be TRBD1 or TRBD2 (5 bases each). The CDR3 has 15 residues. Germline V lookup: CDR1 MGHRA, CDR2 YSYEKL. With 3 bases removed from V and 4 bases from J, the gap between germline ends came to 12 bases. The CDR3 region has the DNA TGCGCCAGCAGCCAGCTAGGGGCGGGCACCGGGGAGCTGTTTTTT. This translates into CASSQLGAGTGELFF.

As to this clone: At the DNA level, this CDR3 is encoded by other sequences in the same sample as well. This chain connects TRBV14 to TRBJ2-7; D gene ambiguous. The CDR3 is 12 amino acids. V was clipped by 1 base and J by 0 bases, with 1 base between them. Germline CDR1 and CDR2: SGHDN and FVKESK. In DNA form, the CDR3 reads TGTGCCAGCAGCCAAGCCTCCTACGAGCAGTACTTC. Translation gives CASSQASYEQYF.

The rearrangement joins TRBV5-4 to TRBJ2-2; no clear D gene. CDR1 is SGHNT, CDR2 YYREEE, per germline (reference sequence). The CDR3 has 15 amino acids. V dropped 3 bases and J dropped 5 bases, with 14 bases sitting between them. This CDR3 is CASSSVPTRTGELFF. The CDR3 nucleotides are TGTGCCAGCAGCTCTGTCCCAACCAGAACCGGGGAGCTGTTTTTT.

This chain uses TRBV29-1 with TRBJ2-4; the D call may be TRBD1 or TRBD2 (7 bases each). This CDR3 region has 12 residues. Germline CDR1 and CDR2: SQVTM and ANQGSEA. Trimming shortened V by 7 bases and J by 7 bases, and 14 bases separated the two germline ends. The chain's CDR3 is CSGRQGGNIQYF. CDR3 coding DNA: TGCAGCGGAAGACAGGGAGGGAACATTCAGTACTTC.

The rearrangement links TRBV9 to TRBJ1-2; D gene uncertain. CDR3 length equals 12 residues. CDR1 is SGDLS, CDR2 YYNGEE, per germline. Trimming took 0 bases from V and 8 from J, leaving 8 bases between them. The CDR3 DNA reads TGTGCCAGCAGCGTAGGCGGGAAGGGCTACACCTTC. It specifies CASSVGGKGYTF.

The V gene is TRBV5-1, the J gene TRBJ2-1, with TRBD2 matching 8 bases. The V segment lost 4 bases and the J segment 2 bases; nucleotides outside the gene matches: 2. Germline CDR1 SGHRS, CDR2 YFSETQ. The length of the CDR3 is 14 residues. CDR3 DNA sequence: TGCGCCAGCAGCCCGGGGGGGCCCTACAATGAGCAGTTCTTC. Encoded protein: CASSPGGPYNEQFF.

Notes on this clone: At one end the junction does not follow the germline gene, possibly because of a read error. The V call is TRBV10-3, the J call TRBJ2-1; D call uncertain. The CDR3 has 12 residues. CDR1 is ENHRY, CDR2 SYGVKD, per germline. Written as DNA, the CDR3 is TGTGCCATCACCACCGACGAAAGGGTCCCGGTCTTC. Encoded protein: CAITTDERVPVF.

The J gene is TRBJ2-7, the V gene TRBV12-3 or TRBV12-4; D is unresolved. The CDR3 has 11 amino acids. Deletions cut 3 bases from V and 5 bases from J, with 5 bases between. The CDR3: CASSFGHEQYF. In DNA form, the CDR3 reads TGTGCCAGCAGTTTCGGGCACGAGCAGTACTTC.

This clone came up a few times. V usage is TRBV28 and J usage is TRBJ1-6; 9 nucleotides line up with TRBD1. The V gene end was trimmed by 3 bases and the J gene end by 7 bases; junction bases not matched to a gene: 4. Germline V gene data show CDR1 as MDHEN and CDR2 as SYDVKM. The CDR3 runs to 15 residues. The CDR3 coding sequence is TGTGCCAGCAGTTTCGATGGGACAGGGAATTCACCCCTCCACTTT. It is translated as CASSFDGTGNSPLHF.

The chain has TRBV7-6 and TRBJ1-6; 7 bases line up with TRBD1. The V and J ends lost 4 bases and 10 bases, in that order; junction bases with no gene match: 13. This CDR3 contains 16 residues. In germline, CDR1 is SGHVS, CDR2 FNYEAQ. CDR3 protein: CASSSLSRGRRSPLHF. CDR3 in DNA: TGTGCCAGCAGCTCCTTATCGAGGGGGCGTAGATCACCCCTCCACTTT.

The chain joins TRBV7-2 to TRBJ1-1, with 9 bases lining up with TRBD1. This CDR3 has 14 residues. In germline, CDR1 is SGHTA, CDR2 FQGNSA. J gave up 4 bases and V 5 bases, and 5 bases lay outside the gene matches. This CDR3 reads CASSRTGAPTEAFF. Here the CDR3 DNA reads TGTGCCAGCAGCCGGACAGGGGCTCCCACTGAAGCTTTCTTT.

The chain combines TRBV5-6 with TRBJ2-5; TRBD2 agrees at 8 bases. Germline-derived CDR1 and CDR2 are SGHDT and YYEEEE. V was pared by 3 bases and J by 4 bases, with 5 bases of the junction left unmatched. This CDR3 has 14 residues. The CDR3 sequence: CASSSPGGGETQYF. CDR3 bases: TGTGCCAGCAGCTCCCCCGGGGGGGGAGAGACCCAGTACTTC. Complete variable domain (other parts from reference TRBV5-6 and TRBJ2-5): DAGVTQSPTHLIKTRGQQVTLRCSPKSGHDTVSWYQQALGQGPQFIFQYYEEEERQRGNFPDRFSGHQFPNYSSELNVNALLLGDSALYLCASSSPGGGETQYFGPGTRLLVL.

This chain links TRBV3-1 (or the pseudogene TRBV3-2) with TRBJ1-5; D is possibly TRBD1 (5 bases). The CDR3 length is 14 residues. In germline, CDR1 is LGHDT, CDR2 YNNKEL (reference sequence). The ends were cut back, 1 base at V and 8 bases at J, with 12 bases in the middle. CDR3 in DNA: TGTGCCAGCAGCCAAGGCTCAGGGTGGAAGCCCCAGCATTTT. This codes for CASSQGSGWKPQHF.

The V call is TRBV5-5, the J call TRBJ2-5, with 9 bases lining up with TRBD1. Trimming at V came to 4 bases and at J to 4 bases, leaving 5 bases not matched to a gene. CDR1 is SGHKS and CDR2 is YYEKEE in the germline V gene (reference sequence). The CDR3 covers 14 residues. In DNA form, the CDR3 reads TGTGCCAGCAGCCGAACAGGGGGCTTAGAGACCCAGTACTTC. This encodes CASSRTGGLETQYF.

The chain carries TRBV11-3 and TRBJ2-3; D is undetermined. V was cut by 5 bases and J by 5 bases, with 17 bases left in between. CDR1 and CDR2 from the germline V gene are SGHNT and YENEEA. This CDR3 region has 15 residues. CDR3 DNA sequence: TGTGCCAGCAGCCCCCGTAGAAATTTCGGAGATACGCAGTATTTT. Residues: CASSPRRNFGDTQYF.

The V and J genes are TRBV10-3 and TRBJ1-3; D gene uncertain. With 5 bases removed from V and 0 bases from J, the gap between germline ends came to 5 bases. Germline V gene sequence: CDR1 ENHRY, CDR2 SYGVKD. There are 13 residues in the CDR3. This CDR3 is CAISNSSGNTIYF. The CDR3 nucleotides are TGTGCCATCAGTAACAGCTCTGGAAACACCATATATTTT.

The V call is TRBV5-6, the J call TRBJ1-6, with D maybe TRBD1 (5 bases). This CDR3 is built from 15 residues. Deletions cut 5 bases from V and 5 bases from J, with 14 bases between. Germline-derived CDR1 and CDR2 are SGHDT and YYEEEE. CDR3 sequence: CASRPRGLDNSPLHF. The CDR3 coding sequence is TGTGCCAGCAGGCCGAGGGGACTCGATAATTCACCCCTCCACTTT. Drawing the rest from reference TRBV5-6 and TRBJ1-6, the complete variable domain is DAGVTQSPTHLIKTRGQQVTLRCSPKSGHDTVSWYQQALGQGPQFIFQYYEEEERQRGNFPDRFSGHQFPNYSSELNVNALLLGDSALYLCASRPRGLDNSPLHFGNGTRLTVT.

The V call is TRBV1, the J call TRBJ1-2; TRBD1, as called in the table, went unchecked against the DNA. TRBV1 is labeled a pseudogene. This CDR3 has 17 amino acids. The CDR3 region has the DNA TGCACCAGCAGCCAAGATCCCGGGGACAAGGCAAACTATGGCTACACCTTC. It yields the protein CTSSQDPGDKANYGYTF.

The chain combines TRBV4-1 with TRBJ2-1; D is undetermined. V gave up 0 bases and J gave up 10 bases, with 10 bases separating them. The germline CDR1 and CDR2 sequences are MGHRA and YSYEKL. This CDR3 spans 13 amino acids. CDR3 in amino acids: CASSQDVRVEQFF. The CDR3 nucleotides read TGCGCCAGCAGCCAAGATGTCCGGGTCGAGCAGTTCTTC.

The rearrangement joins TRBV5-4 to TRBJ1-1, with unresolved D. Germline loops: CDR1 SGHNT, CDR2 YYREEE (reference sequence). Trimming pared 4 bases from V and 0 bases from J, leaving 4 bases between. This CDR3 is 12 amino acids long. The CDR3 bases are TGTGCCAGCAGCAGAATGAACACTGAAGCTTTCTTT. Its translation is CASSRMNTEAFF.

The chain has TRBV10-3 and TRBJ2-1; 11 bases match TRBD2. The length of the CDR3 is 13 residues. V gave up 8 bases and J gave up 5 bases; unmatched junction bases: 2. Germline assignment: CDR1 ENHRY and CDR2 SYGVKD. DNA for the CDR3: TGTGCCATCGCGGGACTAGCGGACAATGAGCAGTTCTTC. Its protein product is CAIAGLADNEQFF.

J is TRBJ2-7 and V is TRBV5-5, with D perhaps TRBD2 (6 bases). Trimming removed 0 bases at V and 3 bases at J, with 10 bases between. There are 14 residues in the CDR3. Germline V lookup: CDR1 SGHKS, CDR2 YYEKEE (reference sequence). This CDR3 is CASSLESSGYEQYF. CDR3 nucleotides: TGTGCCAGCAGCTTGGAAAGTAGCGGCTACGAGCAGTACTTC. The full variable domain, completed using reference TRBV5-5 and TRBJ2-7, is DAGVTQSPTHLIKTRGQQVTLRCSPISGHKSVSWYQQVLGQGPQFIFQYYEKEERGRGNFPDRFSARQFPNYSSELNVNALLLGDSALYLCASSLESSGYEQYFGPGTRLTVT.

The chain employs TRBV5-4 and TRBJ2-1; D is perhaps TRBD2 (5 bases). Trimming stripped 4 bases from V and 8 bases from J, with 19 bases between. Germline-derived CDR1 and CDR2 are SGHNT and YYREEE (reference sequence). This CDR3 spans 15 amino acids. CDR3 DNA: TGTGCCAGCAGCCTTTTCGGGGTGGGAGACTATGAGCAGTTCTTC. Translating gives CASSLFGVGDYEQFF.

The chain employs TRBV5-4 and TRBJ2-1; D is uncertain. The germline V gene has CDR1 SGHNT and CDR2 YYREEE (reference sequence). The V end was cut by 0 bases, the J end by 7 bases, with 14 bases between. The CDR3 has 15 residues. This CDR3 reads CASSLVSGGLNEQFF. The CDR3 coding sequence is TGTGCCAGCAGCTTGGTCAGTGGCGGTTTGAATGAGCAGTTCTTC.

V gene TRBV10-3 combines with J gene TRBJ1-6; possible D gene TRBD1, 5 bases. This CDR3 is built from 15 residues. From germline, CDR1 is ENHRY and CDR2 SYGVKD. Trimming cost V 0 bases and J 7 bases, with 10 bases left between them. Written as DNA, the CDR3 is TGTGCCATCAGTGAGTCGATCAGGGACAATTCACCCCTCCACTTT. This translates into CAISESIRDNSPLHF.

V and J are TRBV5-6 and TRBJ1-4; 7 bases agree with TRBD1. V shed 0 bases and J 7 bases; nucleotides not matched to a gene: 9. The CDR3 totals 16 residues. CDR1 is SGHDT and CDR2 is YYEEEE in the germline V gene. The CDR3 protein is CASSLAGSGTAEKLFF. The CDR3 region has the DNA TGTGCCAGCAGCTTGGCGGGCTCGGGGACAGCTGAAAAACTGTTTTTT.

The gene calls are TRBV6-5 and TRBJ1-1; perhaps TRBD1 as D (5 bases). The CDR3 totals 13 residues. Deletions cut 6 bases from V and 6 bases from J, with 14 bases between. Germline CDR1 MNHEY, CDR2 SVGAGI. The CDR3 spells CASSRAGGAEAFF. The DNA of the CDR3 is TGTGCCAGCAGCAGGGCGGGGGGGGCTGAAGCTTTCTTT.

In regard to this clone: Other DNA sequences from this sample encode an identical CDR3 as well. The rearrangement joins TRBV9 to TRBJ2-3, with TRBD2 as a possible D gene (6 bases). Germline lookup yields CDR1 SGDLS and CDR2 YYNGEE. V shed 0 bases and J shed 0 bases, with 8 bases lying between them. The CDR3 is 15 residues long. The CDR3, as DNA: TGTGCCAGCAGCGTAGGGAGCGGGAGCACAGATACGCAGTATTTT. It yields the protein CASSVGSGSTDTQYF.

The chain couples TRBV2 to TRBJ1-5; no reliable D call. The V end was cut by 6 bases, the J end by 0 bases, with 6 bases between. This CDR3 region has 13 residues. Looked up from germline, CDR1 is SNHLY and CDR2 is FYNNEI. In nucleotides, the CDR3 is TGTGCCAGCAGGAGTTATAGCAATCAGCCCCAGCATTTT. Translation gives CASRSYSNQPQHF.